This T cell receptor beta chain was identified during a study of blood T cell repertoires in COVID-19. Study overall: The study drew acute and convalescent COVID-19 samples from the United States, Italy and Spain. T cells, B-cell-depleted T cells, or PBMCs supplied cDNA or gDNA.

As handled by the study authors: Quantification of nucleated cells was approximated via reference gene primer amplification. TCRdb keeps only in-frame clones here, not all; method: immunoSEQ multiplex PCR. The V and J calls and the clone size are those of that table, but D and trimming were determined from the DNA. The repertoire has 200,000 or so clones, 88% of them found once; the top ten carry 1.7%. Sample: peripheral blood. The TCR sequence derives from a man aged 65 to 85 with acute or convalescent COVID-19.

The CDR3 DNA follows: TGTGCCAGCAGCGTAGGGGGGCAGCGTGGCTACACCTTC. Encoded protein: CASSVGGQRGYTF. The chain uses TRBV9 and TRBJ1-2; tentative D call: TRBD1 (6 bases). The CDR3 contains 13 residues. Per the germline V gene, CDR1 is SGDLS and CDR2 is YYNGEE. Trimming shortened V by 0 bases and J by 7 bases, and 10 bases separated the two germline ends.